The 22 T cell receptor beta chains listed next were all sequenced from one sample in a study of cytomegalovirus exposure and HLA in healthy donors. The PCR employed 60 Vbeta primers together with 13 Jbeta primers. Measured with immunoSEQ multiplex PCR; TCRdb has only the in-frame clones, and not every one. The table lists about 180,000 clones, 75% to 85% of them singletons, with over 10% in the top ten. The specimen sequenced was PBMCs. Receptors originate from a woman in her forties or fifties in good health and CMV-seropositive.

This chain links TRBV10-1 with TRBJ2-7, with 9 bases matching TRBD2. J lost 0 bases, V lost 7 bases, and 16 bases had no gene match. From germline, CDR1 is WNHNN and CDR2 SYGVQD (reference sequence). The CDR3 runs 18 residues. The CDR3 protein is CASIHRAKRGDCSYEQYF. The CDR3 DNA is TGCGCCAGCATTCACCGGGCTAAGCGGGGGGATTGCTCCTACGAGCAGTACTTC.

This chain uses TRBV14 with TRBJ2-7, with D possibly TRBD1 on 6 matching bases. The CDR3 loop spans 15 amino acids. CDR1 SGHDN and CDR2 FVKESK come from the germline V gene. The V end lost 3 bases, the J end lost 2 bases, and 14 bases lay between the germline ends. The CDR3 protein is CASSHTTGQPYEQYF. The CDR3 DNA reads TGTGCCAGCAGCCATACTACGGGACAACCCTACGAGCAGTACTTC.

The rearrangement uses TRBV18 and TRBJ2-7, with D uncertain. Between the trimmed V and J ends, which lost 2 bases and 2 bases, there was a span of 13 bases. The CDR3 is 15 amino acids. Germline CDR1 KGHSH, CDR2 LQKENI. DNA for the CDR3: TGTGCCAGCTCACCATGGGCAGGCGATGCCTACGAGCAGTACTTC. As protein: CASSPWAGDAYEQYF.

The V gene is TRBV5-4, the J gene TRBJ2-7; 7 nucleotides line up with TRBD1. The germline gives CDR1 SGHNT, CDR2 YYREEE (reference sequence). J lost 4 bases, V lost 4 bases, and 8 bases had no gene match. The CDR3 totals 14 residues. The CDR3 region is CASSVTGTDYEQYF. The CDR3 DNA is TGTGCCAGCAGCGTAACCGGGACAGATTACGAGCAGTACTTC. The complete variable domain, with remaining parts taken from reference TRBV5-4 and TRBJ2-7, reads ETGVTQSPTHLIKTRGQQVTLRCSSQSGHNTVSWYQQALGQGPQFIFQYYREEENGRGNFPPRFSGLQFPNYSSELNVNALELDDSALYLCASSVTGTDYEQYFGPGTRLTVT.

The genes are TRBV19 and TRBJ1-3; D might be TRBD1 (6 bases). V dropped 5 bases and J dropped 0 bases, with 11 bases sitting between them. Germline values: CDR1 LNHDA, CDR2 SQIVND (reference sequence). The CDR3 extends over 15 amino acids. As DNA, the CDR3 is TGTGCCAGTAGTCCGGACAGCTACTCTGGAAACACCATATATTTT. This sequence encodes CASSPDSYSGNTIYF.

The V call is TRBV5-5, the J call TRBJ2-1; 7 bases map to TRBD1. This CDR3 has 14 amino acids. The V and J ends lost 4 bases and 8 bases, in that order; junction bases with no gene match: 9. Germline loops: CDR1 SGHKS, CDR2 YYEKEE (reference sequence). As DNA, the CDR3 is TGTGCCAGCAGCCTGATAGGGGGCACGGATGAGCAGTTCTTC. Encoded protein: CASSLIGGTDEQFF.

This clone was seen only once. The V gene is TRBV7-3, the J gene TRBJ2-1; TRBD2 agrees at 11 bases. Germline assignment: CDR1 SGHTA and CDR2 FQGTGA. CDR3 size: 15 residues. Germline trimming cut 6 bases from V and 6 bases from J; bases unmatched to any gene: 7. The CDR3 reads CASRISGGAINEQFF. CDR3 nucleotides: TGTGCCAGCAGAATTAGCGGGGGGGCCATCAATGAGCAGTTCTTC.

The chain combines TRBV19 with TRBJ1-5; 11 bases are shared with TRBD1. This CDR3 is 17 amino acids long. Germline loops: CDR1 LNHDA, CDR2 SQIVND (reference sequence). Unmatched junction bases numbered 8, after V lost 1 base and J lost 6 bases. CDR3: CASSIAPGQGVFQPQHF. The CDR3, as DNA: TGTGCCAGTAGTATAGCTCCGGGACAGGGGGTATTTCAGCCCCAGCATTTT.

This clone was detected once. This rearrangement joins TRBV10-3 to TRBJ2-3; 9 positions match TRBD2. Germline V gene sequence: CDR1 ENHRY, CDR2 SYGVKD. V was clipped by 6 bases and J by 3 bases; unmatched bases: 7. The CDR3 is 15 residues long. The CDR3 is CAISSGTSQTDTQYF. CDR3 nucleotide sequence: TGTGCCATCAGCTCCGGGACTAGCCAGACAGATACGCAGTATTTT.

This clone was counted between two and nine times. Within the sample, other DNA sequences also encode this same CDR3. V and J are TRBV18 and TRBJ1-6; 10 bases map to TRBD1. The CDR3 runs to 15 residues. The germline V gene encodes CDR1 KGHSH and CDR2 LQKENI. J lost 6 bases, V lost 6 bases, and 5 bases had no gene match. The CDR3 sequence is CASSPGTGVNSPLHF. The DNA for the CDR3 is TGTGCCAGCTCGCCCGGGACAGGGGTTAATTCACCCCTCCACTTT.

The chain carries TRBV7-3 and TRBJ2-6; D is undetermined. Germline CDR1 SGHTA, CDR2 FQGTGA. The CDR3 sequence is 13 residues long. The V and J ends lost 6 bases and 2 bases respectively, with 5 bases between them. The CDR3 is CASRYTGANVLTF. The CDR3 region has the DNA TGTGCCAGCAGATATACTGGGGCCAACGTCCTGACTTTC.

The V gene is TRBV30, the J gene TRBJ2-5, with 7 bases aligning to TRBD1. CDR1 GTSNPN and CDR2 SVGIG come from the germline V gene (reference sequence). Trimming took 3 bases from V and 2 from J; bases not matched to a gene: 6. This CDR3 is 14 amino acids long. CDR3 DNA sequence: TGTGCCTGGAGAGGACAGGAGACACAAGAGACCCAGTACTTC. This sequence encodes CAWRGQETQETQYF.

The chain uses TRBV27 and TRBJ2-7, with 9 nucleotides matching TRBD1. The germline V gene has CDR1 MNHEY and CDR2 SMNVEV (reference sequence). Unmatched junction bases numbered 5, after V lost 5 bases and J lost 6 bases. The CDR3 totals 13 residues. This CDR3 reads CASSTGQGIEQYF. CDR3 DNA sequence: TGTGCCAGCAGTACCGGACAGGGGATCGAGCAGTACTTC.

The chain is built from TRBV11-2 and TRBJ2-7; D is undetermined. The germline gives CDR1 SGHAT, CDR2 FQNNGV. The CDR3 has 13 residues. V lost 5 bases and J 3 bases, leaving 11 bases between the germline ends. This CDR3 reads CASSPQTFYEQYF. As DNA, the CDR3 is TGTGCCAGCAGCCCTCAGACATTCTACGAGCAGTACTTC.

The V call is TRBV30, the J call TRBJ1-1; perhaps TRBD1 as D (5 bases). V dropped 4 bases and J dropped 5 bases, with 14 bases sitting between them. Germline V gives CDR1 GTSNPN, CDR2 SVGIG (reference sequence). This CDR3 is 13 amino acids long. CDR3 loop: CAWIRPQGTEAFF. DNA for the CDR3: TGTGCCTGGATAAGACCCCAGGGAACTGAAGCTTTCTTT.

CDR3 amino acids: CASSFTVTGRGTDTQYF. The CDR3 bases are TGCGCCAGCAGCTTTACCGTGACAGGAAGAGGCACAGATACGCAGTATTTT. The chain carries TRBV5-1 and TRBJ2-3; D may be TRBD1 (6 bases). V gave up 2 bases and J gave up 1 base, with 17 bases separating them. This CDR3 is built from 17 residues. CDR1 is SGHRS, CDR2 YFSETQ, per germline.

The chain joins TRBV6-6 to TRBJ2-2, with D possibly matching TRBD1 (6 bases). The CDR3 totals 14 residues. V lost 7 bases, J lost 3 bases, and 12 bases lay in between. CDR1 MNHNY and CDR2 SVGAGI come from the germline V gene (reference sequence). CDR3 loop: CASMGTRYTGELFF. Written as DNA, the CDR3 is TGTGCCAGCATGGGGACACGATACACCGGGGAGCTGTTTTTT.

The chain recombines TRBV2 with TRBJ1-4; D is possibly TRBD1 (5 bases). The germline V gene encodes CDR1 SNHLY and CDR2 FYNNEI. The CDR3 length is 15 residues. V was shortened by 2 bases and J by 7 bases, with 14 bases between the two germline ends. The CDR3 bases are TGTGCCAGCAGTGAAATAATTCTGGGGGGTGAAAAACTGTTTTTT. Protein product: CASSEIILGGEKLFF.

The chain's CDR3 is CATSRVGLSYEQYF. In DNA, the CDR3 is TGTGCCACCAGCAGAGTGGGCCTCTCCTACGAGCAGTACTTC. This chain links TRBV15 with TRBJ2-5; D not resolved. The DNA matches TRBJ2-7 better at its end, which makes the J call doubtful. Germline V gene lookup returns CDR1 LNHNV and CDR2 YYDKDF (reference sequence). This CDR3 is built from 14 residues.

For the CDR3, the DNA is TGTGCCTGGAGTGTAAGGGGGCTTGAGACCCAGTACTTC. This codes for CAWSVRGLETQYF. This chain links TRBV30 with TRBJ2-5, with TRBD1 matching over 7 bases. Germline CDR1 GTSNPN, CDR2 SVGIG (reference sequence). With V trimmed by 0 bases and J by 5 bases, 3 bases remained unmatched. This CDR3 is built from 13 residues.

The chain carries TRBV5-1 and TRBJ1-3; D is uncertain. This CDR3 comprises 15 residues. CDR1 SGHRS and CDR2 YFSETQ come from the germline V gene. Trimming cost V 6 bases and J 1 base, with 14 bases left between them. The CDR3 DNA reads TGCGCCAGCAACCTGGAAGGAGCTTCTGGAAACACCATATATTTT. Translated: CASNLEGASGNTIYF.

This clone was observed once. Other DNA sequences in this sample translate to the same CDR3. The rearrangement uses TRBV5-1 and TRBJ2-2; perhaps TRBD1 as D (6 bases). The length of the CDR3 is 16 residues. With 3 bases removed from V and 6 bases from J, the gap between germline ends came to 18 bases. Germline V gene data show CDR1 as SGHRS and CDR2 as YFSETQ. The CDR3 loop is CASSSTGKGPAGELFF. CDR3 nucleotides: TGCGCCAGCAGCTCAACAGGGAAGGGACCCGCCGGGGAGCTGTTTTTT.